Ten or more counts support the clone carrying this TCR beta chain. According to the study, TCR beta libraries were built with iRepertoire HTBI primers and CDR3-region Arm-PCR. Authors' analysis steps: Looking across samples, the authors found some 67 TRBV and some 13 TRBJ segments. One entry per CDR3 protein results from TCRdb running MiXCR on the multiplex PCR reads. In this record, the V and J calls reflect TCRdb's handling and not the investigators' own analysis. The sample holds about 530,000 distinct CDR3 sequences, 16% seen once. Germline V gene data show CDR1 as MNHEY and CDR2 as SMNVEV (reference sequence). The length of the CDR3 is 14 residues. The junction had 7 bases not matched to a gene; V was cut back by 7 bases and J by 7 bases. This record comes from a study of regulatory T cells in long-lasting Graves disease. Time point given: newly diagnosed GD, antithyroid drugs for less than 3 months. Researchers made the TCR library from RNA that was extracted from PBMCs.

The sample was also linked to a second study, of T cells in Graves' hyperthyroidism and ophthalmopathy.

The sequence was collected from a woman in her forties or fifties with Graves disease. The sequences come from peripheral blood mononuclear cells (PBMCs), collected at new diagnosis, from a patient treated with antithyroid drugs. The chain joins TRBV27 to TRBJ2-1, with 10 bases matching TRBD1. CDR3 sequence: CASTLWTGGNEQFF. CDR3 DNA sequence: TGTGCCAGCACCCTATGGACAGGGGGAAATGAGCAGTTCTTC.